The sequence of this T cell receptor beta chain was determined in a study of graft-versus-host responses after intestinal transplantation. Produced via immunoSEQ multiplex PCR; TCRdb's table is partial and in-frame only. The repertoire holds about 97,000 clones, around 90% seen once, with around 16% in the top ten. From germline, CDR1 is SQVTM and CDR2 ANQGSEA. The length of the CDR3 is 15 residues. V shed 4 bases and J shed 0 bases, with 13 bases lying between them. The source material was PBMCs, sampled about 460 days after intestinal transplant. The V gene is TRBV29-1, the J gene TRBJ1-3; D gene ambiguous. The receptor comes from a human patient who received an intestinal transplant, so some T cells may come from the graft donor. The CDR3 protein is CSVVRWGDSGNTIYF. The DNA of the CDR3 is TGCAGCGTTGTTCGCTGGGGTGACTCTGGAAACACCATATATTTT.